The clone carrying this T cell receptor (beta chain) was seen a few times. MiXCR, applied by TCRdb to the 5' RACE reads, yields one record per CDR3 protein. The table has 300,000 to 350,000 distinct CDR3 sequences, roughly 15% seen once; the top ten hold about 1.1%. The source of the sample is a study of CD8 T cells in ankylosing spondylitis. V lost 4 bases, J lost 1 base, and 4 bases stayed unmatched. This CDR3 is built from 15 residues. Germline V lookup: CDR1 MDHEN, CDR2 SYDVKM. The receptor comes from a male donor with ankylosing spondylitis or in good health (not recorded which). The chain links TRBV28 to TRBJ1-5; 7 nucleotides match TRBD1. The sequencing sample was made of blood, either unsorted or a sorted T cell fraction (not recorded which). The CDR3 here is CASSSTRGSNQPQHF. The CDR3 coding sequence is TGTGCCAGCAGTTCGACCAGGGGGAGCAATCAGCCCCAGCATTTT.